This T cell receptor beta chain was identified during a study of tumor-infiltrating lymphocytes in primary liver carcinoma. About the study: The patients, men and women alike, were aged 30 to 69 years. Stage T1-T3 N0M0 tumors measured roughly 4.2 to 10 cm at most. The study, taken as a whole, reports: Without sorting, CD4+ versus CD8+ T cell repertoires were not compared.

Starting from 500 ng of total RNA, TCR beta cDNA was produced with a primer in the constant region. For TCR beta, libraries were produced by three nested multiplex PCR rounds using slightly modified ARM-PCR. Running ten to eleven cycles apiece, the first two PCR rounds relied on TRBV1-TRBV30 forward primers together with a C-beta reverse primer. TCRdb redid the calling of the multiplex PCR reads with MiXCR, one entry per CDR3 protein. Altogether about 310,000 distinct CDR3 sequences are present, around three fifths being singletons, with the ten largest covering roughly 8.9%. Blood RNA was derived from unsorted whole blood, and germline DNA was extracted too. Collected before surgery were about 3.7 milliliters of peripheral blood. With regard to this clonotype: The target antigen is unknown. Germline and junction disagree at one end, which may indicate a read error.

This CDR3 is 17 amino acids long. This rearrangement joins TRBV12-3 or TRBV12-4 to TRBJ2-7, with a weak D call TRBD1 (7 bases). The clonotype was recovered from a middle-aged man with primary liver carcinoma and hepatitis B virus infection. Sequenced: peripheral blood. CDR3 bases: TGTGCCAGCAGTCCGGGACAGAGGGCCCAAGGAGGGTACGATCAGTACTTC. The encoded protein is CASSPGQRAQGGYDQYF.